What follows are 19 T cell receptor beta chains derived from one specimen sequenced in a study of radiotherapy plus CTLA-4 blockade in lung cancer. The method was immunoSEQ multiplex PCR; TCRdb's version includes in-frame clones alone and lacks a portion of them. The sample includes about 80,000 clones, around 85% of them seen just once. The input for sequencing was peripheral blood, taken from a patient treated with radiotherapy plus ipilimumab. The receptors stem from a human donor with non-small cell lung cancer who had a partial response to radiotherapy plus ipilimumab.

The chain couples TRBV4-3 to TRBJ1-3, with D maybe TRBD1 (6 bases). Germline CDR1 is LGHNA and CDR2 is YSLEER. CDR3 length equals 16 residues. V shed 4 bases and J shed 0 bases, with 13 bases lying between them. For the CDR3, the DNA is TGCGCCAGCAGCCGTTCTGTGACAGGCTCTGGAAACACCATATATTTT. It is translated as CASSRSVTGSGNTIYF.

This clone was detected only a few times. This chain uses TRBV5-6 with TRBJ1-5; D is unclear. Germline V gene data show CDR1 as SGHDT and CDR2 as YYEEEE. Trimming took off 0 bases at V and 0 bases at J, with 4 bases between the two ends. The CDR3 sequence is 14 residues long. CDR3 sequence reads: CASSLVNSNQPQHF. Written as DNA, the CDR3 is TGTGCCAGCAGCTTGGTTAATAGCAATCAGCCCCAGCATTTT.

V usage is TRBV2 and J usage is TRBJ1-5; tentatively, D is TRBD1 (6 bases). The CDR3 sequence is 13 residues long. Germline V gene sequence: CDR1 SNHLY, CDR2 FYNNEI. V was shortened by 6 bases and J by 4 bases, with 10 bases between the two germline ends. Here the CDR3 reads CASSVQGNQPQHF. In DNA form, the CDR3 reads TGTGCCAGCAGCGTTCAGGGGAATCAGCCCCAGCATTTT.

V usage is TRBV29-1 and J usage is TRBJ2-1; TRBD2 is a possible D gene (6 bases). Germline loops: CDR1 SQVTM, CDR2 ANQGSEA. V lost 4 bases and J lost 5, with 12 bases in between. The CDR3 runs 13 residues. The CDR3 nucleotides read TGCAGCGTTGCTGAGCGGAGGGACAATGAGCAGTTCTTC. It codes for CSVAERRDNEQFF.

The chain is built from TRBV7-6 and TRBJ1-5, with 8 bases that match TRBD1. V was pared by 1 base and J by 7 bases, with 6 bases of the junction left unmatched. Germline V gene lookup returns CDR1 SGHVS and CDR2 FNYEAQ. This CDR3 is 15 amino acids long. The DNA for the CDR3 is TGTGCCAGCAGCTTAGGGACAGGGTTAGGCCAGCCCCAGCATTTT. Its protein is CASSLGTGLGQPQHF. The full variable domain, its missing parts supplied by reference TRBV7-6 and TRBJ1-5, is GAGVSQSPRYKVTKRGQDVALRCDPISGHVSLYWYRQALGQGPEFLTYFNYEAQQDKSGLPNDRFSAERPEGSISTLTIQRTEQRDSAMYRCASSLGTGLGQPQHFGDGTRLSIL.

CDR3 loop: CASTPTGVYGANEQFF. The CDR3 DNA sequence: TGTGCCAGCACCCCCACAGGGGTTTATGGGGCCAATGAGCAGTTCTTC. The rearrangement uses TRBV27 and TRBJ2-1; TRBD1 matches at 7 bases. The CDR3 is made up of 16 amino acids. CDR1 and CDR2 from the germline V gene are MNHEY and SMNVEV (reference sequence). The J segment lost 6 bases and the V segment lost 7 bases, leaving 15 bases of the junction unmatched.

V usage is TRBV28 and J usage is TRBJ1-2; 9 bases line up with TRBD1. The CDR3 sequence is 13 residues long. Germline values: CDR1 MDHEN, CDR2 SYDVKM. V lost 3 bases, J lost 6 bases, and 2 bases stayed unmatched. The CDR3 sequence: CASSFGTGNGYTF. The CDR3 DNA is TGTGCCAGCAGTTTTGGGACAGGGAATGGCTACACCTTC.

The rearrangement joins TRBV25-1 to TRBJ2-7; weak D call: TRBD2 (5 bases). Germline V lookup: CDR1 MGHDK, CDR2 SYGVNS. The CDR3 has 12 amino acids. V was pared by 4 bases and J by 7 bases, with 11 bases between. The CDR3 loop reads CASSGVPGEQYF. DNA for the CDR3: TGTGCCAGCAGTGGTGTCCCGGGGGAGCAGTACTTC.

This clone was recorded once. The chain is built from TRBV2 and TRBJ1-6; D is perhaps TRBD1 (5 bases). Trimming left V 6 bases short and J 7 bases short, with 16 bases between. Germline lookup yields CDR1 SNHLY and CDR2 FYNNEI. The CDR3 covers 15 residues. Here the CDR3 reads CASRAGGVKNSPLHF. CDR3 nucleotide sequence: TGTGCCAGCAGGGCGGGGGGGGTAAAAAATTCACCCCTCCACTTT.

This chain joins TRBV7-9 and TRBJ1-2; D uncertain. The CDR3 is 14 residues long. The germline V and J ends were trimmed by 0 bases and 5 bases, with 10 bases remaining between them. The germline gives CDR1 SEHNR, CDR2 FQNEAQ (reference sequence). The CDR3 DNA reads as TGTGCCAGCAGCTTAGCAAACAGACCTTATGGCTACACCTTC. Protein: CASSLANRPYGYTF.

Here the CDR3 DNA reads TGTGCCAGCAGTAGACAGGGGAGCACTGAAGCTTTCTTT. Its translation: CASSRQGSTEAFF. This rearrangement joins TRBV2 to TRBJ1-1; the match to TRBD1 covers 8 bases. The germline gives CDR1 SNHLY, CDR2 FYNNEI. CDR3 length: 13 amino acids. J was trimmed by 4 bases and V by 5 bases; bases with no gene match: 3.

This chain connects TRBV6-5 to TRBJ2-7; D is perhaps TRBD2 (5 bases). The CDR3 contains 13 residues. Trimming took 4 bases from V and 7 from J, leaving 14 bases between them. Germline assignment: CDR1 MNHEY and CDR2 SVGAGI. The CDR3 spells CASSLYPTGEQYF. Written as DNA, the CDR3 is TGTGCCAGCAGTTTATACCCGACGGGAGAGCAGTACTTC.

The chain links TRBV10-3 to TRBJ1-1; a weak D match, TRBD1 (6 bases). The CDR3 is 14 amino acids. CDR1 is ENHRY and CDR2 is SYGVKD in the germline V gene. Trimming removed 6 bases at V and 0 bases at J, with 11 bases between. CDR3 loop: CAISRDMVNTEAFF. The DNA for the CDR3 is TGTGCCATCAGCCGGGACATGGTGAACACTGAAGCTTTCTTT.

This chain connects TRBV7-2 to TRBJ2-7; tentatively, D is TRBD2 (6 bases). Trimming removed 2 bases at V and 1 base at J, with 12 bases between. Germline CDR1 reads SGHTA; CDR2 reads FQGNSA. The CDR3 contains 15 residues. The CDR3 region is CASSLNFGGSYEQYF. The CDR3 DNA sequence: TGTGCCAGCAGCTTAAACTTTGGGGGGTCCTACGAGCAGTACTTC.

Turning to this clone: The same CDR3 is also encoded by other DNA sequences in this sample. The V call is TRBV7-2, the J call TRBJ1-2; 8 bases fit TRBD1. The V gene end was trimmed by 4 bases and the J gene end by 2 bases; junction bases not matched to a gene: 6. This CDR3 has 15 residues. Germline V CDR1 and CDR2: SGHTA, FQGNSA. The CDR3 DNA sequence: TGTGCCAGCAGCTCGGTAGGACAGGGCAACTATGGCTACACCTTC. This translates into CASSSVGQGNYGYTF.

In this sample, this clone turned up a few times. The chain carries TRBV19 and TRBJ1-5; no clear D gene. From germline, CDR1 is LNHDA and CDR2 SQIVND (reference sequence). Trimming took 5 bases from V and 0 from J, leaving 11 bases between them. The CDR3 loop spans 15 amino acids. In DNA form, the CDR3 reads TGTGCCAGTAGTCCCATGAGAGCTAGCAATCAGCCCCAGCATTTT. Translation: CASSPMRASNQPQHF.

The chain carries TRBV7-9 and TRBJ2-7; D may be TRBD2 (6 bases). Per germline, CDR1 SEHNR and CDR2 FQNEAQ (reference sequence). Trimming took 3 bases from V and 3 from J, leaving 12 bases between them. This CDR3 is built from 14 residues. The CDR3 bases are TGTGCCAGCAGCTTGAGGGACTCCAGCTACGAGCAGTACTTC. Translation gives CASSLRDSSYEQYF.

The chain links TRBV19 to TRBJ1-1, with 7 positions matching TRBD1. V lost 6 bases and J lost 0; bases outside the gene matches: 10. Germline V CDR1 and CDR2: LNHDA, SQIVND (reference sequence). The CDR3 runs to 16 residues. In DNA form, the CDR3 reads TGTGCCAGTAGAAACAGGGGATTAGGCATGAACACTGAAGCTTTCTTT. Encoded protein: CASRNRGLGMNTEAFF. Together with reference TRBV19 and TRBJ1-1, the CDR3 gives the full variable domain: DGGITQSPKYLFRKEGQNVTLSCEQNLNHDAMYWYRQDPGQGLRLIYYSQIVNDFQKGDIAEGYSVSREKKESFPLTVTSAQKNPTAFYLCASRNRGLGMNTEAFFGQGTRLTVV.

The chain uses TRBV14 and TRBJ2-1, with D possibly matching TRBD2 (5 bases). CDR3 length: 17 residues. The germline V gene has CDR1 SGHDN and CDR2 FVKESK. V lost 5 bases and J 0 bases, leaving 17 bases between the germline ends. CDR3 sequence reads: CASSEPQRFSSYNEQFF. The CDR3 coding sequence is TGTGCCAGCAGCGAACCTCAGCGGTTTAGCTCCTACAATGAGCAGTTCTTC. The complete variable domain, with remaining parts taken from reference TRBV14 and TRBJ2-1, reads EAGVTQFPSHSVIEKGQTVTLRCDPISGHDNLYWYRRVMGKEIKFLLHFVKESKQDESGMPNNRFLAERTGGTYSTLKVQPAELEDSGVYFCASSEPQRFSSYNEQFFGPGTRLTVL.